This T cell receptor beta chain was identified during a study of blood T cell repertoires in COVID-19 (dated by TCRdb to 2019 to 2021). Describing the broader study: Samples from collaborators originated in the United States, Italy and Spain and spanned both the acute and convalescent phases of COVID-19. The material from the prospective study consisted of cDNA or gDNA derived from T cells, B-cell-depleted T cells, or PBMCs. Subjects who had been exposed to COVID-19, were actively infected with it, or had recovered from it provided the deeply sampled blood TCRbeta repertoires that made up the dataset. The repertoires were made available in a free public database intended to serve as a resource for research on the immune response to SARS-CoV-2. The samples were drawn from the first 160 participants of the ongoing ImmuneRACE study and from 950 to 1,500 subjects provided by 6 global collaborators. The sample metadata nearly always contained a de-identified subject ID, COVID-19 status, age in years and sex. Where HLA class I and class II types were available, the types were taken from metadata supplied by the sample provider, not from assay-based typing. The research as a whole found: Clinical and demographic metadata were provided uncurated, with the amount varying by source and participant.

Concerning this clone itself: The clone's antigen remains unknown. Base qualities are missing; no much larger clone stands one base away.

The immunoSEQ Assay, a bias-controlled multiplex PCR, was used to amplify TCRbeta CDR3 regions from genomic DNA. Per the original workflow: The number of nucleated cells in each sample was estimated from the amplification of reference gene primers within the assay. To quantify the absolute abundance of each unique TCRbeta CDR3 rearrangement, sequence reads were collapsed and filtered. For each sample, productive Simpson clonality was calculated as the square root of Simpson's diversity index across productive rearrangements. TCRdb retrieved this table from immuneACCESS and kept in-frame rearrangements only. Not all clones are present; in checked studies, unresolved V genes account for under half, and no reason is known for the remainder. Clonal size and the V and J genes are those of that table, whereas D and trimming came from the DNA. The sample table holds more than 300,000 clones, of which approximately 89% were seen once. 2.5% to 4% of the sample is in the top ten clones.

Reading the germline V gene (reference sequence) gives CDR1 MNHEY and CDR2 SMNVEV. The junction carries 11 bases between V and J, which are trimmed by 3 bases and 5 bases respectively. There are 14 amino acids in the CDR3, from cysteine to phenylalanine inclusive. Kept here is only the CDR3 DNA, which spans 42 bases and is read in frame from base 1. A second Seattle source provided samples from volunteer blood donors who had recovered from COVID-19. Collaborating institutions collected whole blood in K2EDTA tubes following their own protocols. For TCRbeta analysis, collaborators shipped samples as frozen whole blood, isolated PBMCs, or DNA extracted from either of those sample types.

The sequence was collected from a woman under 30 who had recovered from COVID-19. This receptor chain uses TRBV27 and TRBJ2-1; no D gene is confidently identified. The sample was peripheral blood. The DNA sequence is as follows: TGTGCCAGCAGTTTCTTATCGAGCAACAATGAGCAGTTCTTC. This sequence encodes CASSFLSSNNEQFF.